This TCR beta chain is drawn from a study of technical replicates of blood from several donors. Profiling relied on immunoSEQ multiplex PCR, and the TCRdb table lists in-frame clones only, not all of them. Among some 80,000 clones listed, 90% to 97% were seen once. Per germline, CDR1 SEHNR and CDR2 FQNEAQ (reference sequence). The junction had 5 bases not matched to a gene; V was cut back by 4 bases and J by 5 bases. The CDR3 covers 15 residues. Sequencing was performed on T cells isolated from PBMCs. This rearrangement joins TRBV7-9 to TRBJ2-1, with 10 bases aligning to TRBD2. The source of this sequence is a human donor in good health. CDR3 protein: CASSSLAGVHNEQFF. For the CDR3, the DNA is TGTGCCAGCAGCTCTCTAGCGGGAGTACACAATGAGCAGTTCTTC.